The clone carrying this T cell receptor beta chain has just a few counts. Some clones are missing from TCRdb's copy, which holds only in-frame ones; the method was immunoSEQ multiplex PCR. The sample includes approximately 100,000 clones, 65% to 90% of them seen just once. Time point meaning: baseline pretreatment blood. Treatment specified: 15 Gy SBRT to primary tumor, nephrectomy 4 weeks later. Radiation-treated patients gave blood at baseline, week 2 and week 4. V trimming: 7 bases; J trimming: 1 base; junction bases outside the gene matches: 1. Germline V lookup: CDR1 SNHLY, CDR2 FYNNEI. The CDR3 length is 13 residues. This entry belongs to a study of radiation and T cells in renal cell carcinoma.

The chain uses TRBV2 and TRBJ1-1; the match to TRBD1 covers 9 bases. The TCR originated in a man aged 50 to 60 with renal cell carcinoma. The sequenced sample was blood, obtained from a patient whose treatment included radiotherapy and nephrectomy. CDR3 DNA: TGTGCCAGCACGGGACAGGGGAACACTGAAGCTTTCTTT. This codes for CASTGQGNTEAFF.